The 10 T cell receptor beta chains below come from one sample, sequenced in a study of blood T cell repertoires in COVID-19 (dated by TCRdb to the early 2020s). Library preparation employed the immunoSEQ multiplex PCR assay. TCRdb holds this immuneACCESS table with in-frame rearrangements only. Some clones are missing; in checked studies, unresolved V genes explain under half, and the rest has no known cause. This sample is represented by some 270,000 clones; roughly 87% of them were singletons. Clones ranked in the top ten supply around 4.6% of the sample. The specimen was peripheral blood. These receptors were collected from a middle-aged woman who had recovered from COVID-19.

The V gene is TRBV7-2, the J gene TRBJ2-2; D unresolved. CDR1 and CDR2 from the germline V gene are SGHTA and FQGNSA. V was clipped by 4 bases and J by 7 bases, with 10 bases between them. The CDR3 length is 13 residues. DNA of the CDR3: TGTGCCAGCAGCTCCCAGTCCGTCGGGGAGCTGTTTTTT. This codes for CASSSQSVGELFF.

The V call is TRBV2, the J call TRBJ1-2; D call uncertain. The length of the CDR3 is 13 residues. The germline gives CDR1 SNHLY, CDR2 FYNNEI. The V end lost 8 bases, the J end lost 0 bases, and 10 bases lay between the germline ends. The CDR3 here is CASVESSNYGYTF. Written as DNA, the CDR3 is TGTGCCAGCGTGGAGTCCTCTAACTATGGCTACACCTTC.

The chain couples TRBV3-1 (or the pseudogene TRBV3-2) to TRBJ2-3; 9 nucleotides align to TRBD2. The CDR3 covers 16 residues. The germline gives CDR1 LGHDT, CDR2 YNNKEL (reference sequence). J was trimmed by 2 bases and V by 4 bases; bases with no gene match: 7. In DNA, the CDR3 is TGTGCCAGCAGCCGATTCGGGACTAGCCACACAGATACGCAGTATTTT. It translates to CASSRFGTSHTDTQYF.

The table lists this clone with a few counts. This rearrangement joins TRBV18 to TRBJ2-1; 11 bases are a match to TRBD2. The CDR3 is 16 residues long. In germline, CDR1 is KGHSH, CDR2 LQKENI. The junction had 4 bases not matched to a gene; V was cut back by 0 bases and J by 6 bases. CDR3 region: CASSPPRLAGPNEQFF. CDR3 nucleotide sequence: TGTGCCAGCTCACCACCGAGACTAGCGGGGCCCAATGAGCAGTTCTTC.

The CDR3 region has the DNA TGTGCCAGCAGTTACTCCCGAGGGGGGGCGGTGGAGACCCAGTACTTC. It specifies CASSYSRGGAVETQYF. The J gene is TRBJ2-5, the V gene TRBV6-5; tentative D call: TRBD2 (7 bases). Trimming left V 0 bases short and J 5 bases short, with 16 bases between. This CDR3 contains 16 residues. Germline V lookup: CDR1 MNHEY, CDR2 SVGAGI.

DNA for the CDR3: TGTGCCAGCAGCTCTTTTTCCCACGAGCAGTACTTC. Translated: CASSSFSHEQYF. This chain links TRBV5-5 with TRBJ2-7; D is uncertain. Trimming left V 3 bases short and J 5 bases short, with 9 bases between. The length of the CDR3 is 12 residues. The germline gives CDR1 SGHKS, CDR2 YYEKEE (reference sequence).

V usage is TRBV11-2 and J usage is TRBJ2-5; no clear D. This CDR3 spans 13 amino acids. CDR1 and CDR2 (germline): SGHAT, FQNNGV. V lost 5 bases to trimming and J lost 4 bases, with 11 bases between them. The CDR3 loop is CASSLTVRETQYF. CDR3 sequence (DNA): TGTGCCAGCAGCCTAACAGTTCGAGAGACCCAGTACTTC.

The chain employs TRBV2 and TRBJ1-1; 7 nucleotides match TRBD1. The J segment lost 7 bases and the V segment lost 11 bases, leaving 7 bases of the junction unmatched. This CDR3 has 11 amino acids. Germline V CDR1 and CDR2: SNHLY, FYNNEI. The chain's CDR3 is CARQGGDEAFF. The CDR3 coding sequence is TGTGCCCGGCAGGGGGGTGATGAAGCTTTCTTT.

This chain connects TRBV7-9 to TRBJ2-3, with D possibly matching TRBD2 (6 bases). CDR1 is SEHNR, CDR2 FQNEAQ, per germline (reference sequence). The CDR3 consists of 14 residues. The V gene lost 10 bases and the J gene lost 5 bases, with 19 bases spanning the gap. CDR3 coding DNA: TGTGCCACCCAGGGACTTCTTCGGCAAGATACGCAGTATTTT. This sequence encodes CATQGLLRQDTQYF.

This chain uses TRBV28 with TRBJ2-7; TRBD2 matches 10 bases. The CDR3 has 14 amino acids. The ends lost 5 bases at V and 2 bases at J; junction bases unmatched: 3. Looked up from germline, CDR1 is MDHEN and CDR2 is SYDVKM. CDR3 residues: CASSPTSGAYEQYF. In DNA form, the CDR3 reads TGTGCCAGCAGTCCTACTAGCGGGGCCTACGAGCAGTACTTC.